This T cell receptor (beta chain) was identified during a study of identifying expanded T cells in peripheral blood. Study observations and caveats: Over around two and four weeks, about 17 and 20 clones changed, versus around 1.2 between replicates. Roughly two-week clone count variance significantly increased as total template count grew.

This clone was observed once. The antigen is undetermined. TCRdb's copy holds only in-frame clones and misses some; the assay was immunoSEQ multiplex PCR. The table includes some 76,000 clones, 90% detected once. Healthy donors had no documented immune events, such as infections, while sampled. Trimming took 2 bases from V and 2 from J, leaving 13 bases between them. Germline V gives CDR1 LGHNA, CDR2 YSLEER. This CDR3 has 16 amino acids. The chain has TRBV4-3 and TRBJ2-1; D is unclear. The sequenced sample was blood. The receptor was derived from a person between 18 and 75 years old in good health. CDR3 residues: CASSQFGATPYNEQFF. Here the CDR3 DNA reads TGCGCCAGCAGCCAATTCGGAGCGACGCCCTACAATGAGCAGTTCTTC.